The T cell receptor (beta chain) under discussion was sequenced for a study of radiotherapy plus CTLA-4 blockade in lung cancer. Study details: An objective response was seen in around 19% of patients, and disease control in 25% to 40%.

This CDR3 is built from 14 residues. J gave up 4 bases and V 4 bases, and 8 bases lay outside the gene matches. Germline V lookup: CDR1 SQVTM, CDR2 ANQGSEA. Using immunoSEQ multiplex PCR, the repertoire was profiled, and TCRdb retains in-frame clones only, with some absent. The sample has about 90,000 clones, more than 70% seen once. About this clone itself: What it binds is unknown.

Findings and caveats of the study: Reports state that early shifts in blood T cell clones, with interferon-beta, best predicted response. Blood TCR clones of tumor origin expanded after radiotherapy plus ipilimumab.

This TCR was sampled from a human donor with non-small cell lung cancer that progressed on radiotherapy plus ipilimumab. The starting material was peripheral blood, obtained from a patient treated with radiotherapy plus ipilimumab. The chain joins TRBV29-1 to TRBJ2-5, with 8 bases fitting TRBD2. The CDR3 region is CSVGSSGSGETQYF. CDR3 DNA: TGCAGCGTTGGTTCCAGCGGGAGCGGAGAGACCCAGTACTTC. Looking up the rest from reference TRBV29-1 and TRBJ2-5 gives the full variable domain: SAVISQKPSRDICQRGTSLTIQCQVDSQVTMMFWYRQQPGQSLTLIATANQGSEATYESGFVIDKFPISRPNLTFSTLTVSNMSPEDSSIYLCSVGSSGSGETQYFGPGTRLLVL.